Below, 24 T cell receptor beta chains from the same sample are listed, as sequenced in a study of spatial heterogeneity in lung cancer. TCRdb re-derived calls from the 5' RACE reads in MiXCR, one entry per CDR3 protein. The sample records fewer than 15,000 distinct CDR3 sequences, 3.9% being singletons. Documented time point: sample taken at primary tumor resection. Unsorted whole RNA of tumor, nontumor lung or frozen PBMC was sequenced. The source material was PBMCs, sampled at surgery. The receptors were sampled from a male donor with early-stage non-small cell lung cancer.

This clonotype has at least ten counts. Because this beta chain is a stray read in a library intended to capture alpha chains, its abundance should not be given much weight. This CDR3 reads CASSQGTGRAGELFF. Here the CDR3 DNA reads TGTGCCAGCAGCCAAGGGACAGGGAGGGCCGGGGAGCTGTTTTTT. This sequence joins TRBV4-2 and TRBJ2-2, with D perhaps TRBD1 (8 bases). Trimming removed 1 base from V and 6 bases from J, with 12 bases in between. CDR1 and CDR2 (germline): LGHNA, YNFKEQ. This CDR3 has 15 residues.

This clonotype was seen at least ten times. This beta chain slipped into a library made for alpha chains as a stray read, so its size is not meaningful. V is TRBV7-2 and J is TRBJ2-3; 7 bases line up with TRBD1. Germline CDR1 reads SGHTA; CDR2 reads FQGNSA. This CDR3 has 15 residues. Unmatched junction bases numbered 6, after V lost 6 bases and J lost 0 bases. The CDR3 DNA is TGTGCCAGCAGTTCAGACAGGGCAAGCACAGATACGCAGTATTTT. It codes for CASSSDRASTDTQYF.

In its sample, this clonotype was seen a few times. This beta chain came through as a stray read in a library set up for alpha chains, and its size says little. The genes are TRBV6-1 and TRBJ2-3; D remains ambiguous. Trimming stripped 3 bases from V and 2 bases from J, with 9 bases between. This CDR3 is 14 amino acids long. Germline V gene lookup returns CDR1 MNHNS and CDR2 SASEGT. The CDR3 DNA reads TGTGCCAGCAGTGAGGTCTCCTTCACAGATACGCAGTATTTT. Amino acids: CASSEVSFTDTQYF.

This clonotype has a count of ten or more. Being off target in a library aimed at alpha chains, this beta chain has a size of little meaning. V gene TRBV3-1 combines with J gene TRBJ2-1; D remains unclear. V dropped 1 base and J dropped 2 bases, with 9 bases sitting between them. The CDR3 has 15 amino acids. The germline CDR1 and CDR2 sequences are LGHDT and YNNKEL (reference sequence). CDR3 loop: CASSQGLNTYNEQFF. The CDR3 coding sequence is TGTGCCAGCAGCCAAGGTCTAAATACCTACAATGAGCAGTTCTTC.

The table lists this clonotype with many counts. This beta chain was picked up by a library intended for alpha chains and is off target, so its count carries little meaning. This chain connects TRBV6-2 or TRBV6-3 to TRBJ2-5, with 8 bases identical to TRBD2. CDR1 and CDR2 from the germline V gene are MNHEY and SVGEGT. This CDR3 is 17 amino acids long. Losses at the gene ends were 2 bases for V and 1 base for J; bases not matched to a gene: 9. The CDR3 DNA sequence: TGTGCCAGCAGTTACCCGAGACTAGCGATAACCCAAGAGACCCAGTACTTC. Residues: CASSYPRLAITQETQYF.

Ten or more counts support this clonotype. This beta chain came through as a stray read in a library set up for alpha chains, and its size says little. The rearrangement links TRBV11-2 to TRBJ1-2; 7 bases match TRBD1. V was clipped by 1 base and J by 2 bases; unmatched bases: 13. This CDR3 is built from 18 residues. Germline CDR1 and CDR2: SGHAT and FQNNGV. CDR3 residues: CASSLGRLRDRENYGYTF. CDR3 coding DNA: TGTGCCAGCAGCTTAGGCCGCTTACGTGACAGGGAAAACTATGGCTACACCTTC.

This clonotype was found many times. Because the library targeted alpha chains, this beta chain is an off-target read whose size means little. V usage is TRBV20-1 and J usage is TRBJ2-1; D might be TRBD2 (5 bases). The V end lost 1 base, the J end lost 7 bases, and 11 bases lay between the germline ends. This CDR3 is 13 amino acids long. Germline lookup yields CDR1 DFQATT and CDR2 SNEGSKA (reference sequence). CDR3 sequence (DNA): TGCAGTGCTAGAGGCCTACTAGTTAATGAGCAGTTCTTC. It codes for CSARGLLVNEQFF.

This clonotype was recorded at least ten times. The size of this beta chain means little, since it is a stray read in a library made for alpha chains. The CDR3 region has the DNA TGTGCCAGCGGGGAAAACTATGGCTACACCTTC. Translating it yields CASGENYGYTF. V usage is TRBV12-3 or TRBV12-4 and J usage is TRBJ1-2; no reliable D call. The CDR3 covers 11 residues. V dropped 8 bases and J dropped 2 bases, with 6 bases sitting between them.

This clonotype was detected ten times or more. The library was built for alpha chains, so this beta chain is an off-target read and its size means little. The chain couples TRBV24-1 to TRBJ2-5; perhaps TRBD1 as D (6 bases). Between the trimmed V and J ends, which lost 3 bases and 3 bases, there was a span of 16 bases. Germline values: CDR1 KGHDR, CDR2 SFDVKD. The CDR3 extends over 16 amino acids. The CDR3 sequence is CATSDRTNRVEETQYF. CDR3 nucleotide sequence: TGTGCCACCAGTGATAGAACTAACAGGGTAGAAGAGACCCAGTACTTC.

The sample holds many counts of this clonotype. This beta chain is an unintended read in a library built for alpha chains; its size means little. V and J are TRBV24-1 and TRBJ2-1, with TRBD1 matching 7 bases. Trimming removed 6 bases from V and 6 bases from J; junction bases left unmatched: 4. Per the germline V gene, CDR1 is KGHDR and CDR2 is SFDVKD. CDR3 length: 13 residues. The DNA of the CDR3 is TGTGCCACCAGTCTCCCAGGGGGCAATGAGCAGTTCTTC. It codes for CATSLPGGNEQFF.

A word on this clonotype: Little can be read into the size of this beta chain, an off-target read in a library designed for alpha chains. The V call is TRBV11-3, the J call TRBJ1-1; D gene ambiguous. V was clipped by 4 bases and J by 0 bases, with 6 bases between them. The CDR3 covers 13 residues. CDR1 SGHNT and CDR2 YENEEA come from the germline V gene. The CDR3 is CASSSQVNTEAFF. The CDR3 nucleotides read TGTGCCAGCAGCTCCCAGGTGAACACTGAAGCTTTCTTT.

Only a few counts were recorded for this clonotype. The library was prepared for alpha chains; this beta chain is a stray read, so its frequency means little. V usage is TRBV5-1 and J usage is TRBJ2-1, with 11 bases aligning to TRBD2. This CDR3 is 16 amino acids long. In germline, CDR1 is SGHRS, CDR2 YFSETQ. The ends lost 4 bases at V and 6 bases at J; junction bases unmatched: 9. The CDR3 DNA sequence: TGCGCCAGCAGCGCCCAACTAGCGGGAGCCGGCAATGAGCAGTTCTTC. It encodes CASSAQLAGAGNEQFF.

This clonotype has a count of ten or more. This beta chain turned up in a library designed for alpha chains; as an off-target read, its abundance says little. The CDR3 sequence is CSASTSGLEQYF. The CDR3 DNA reads as TGCAGTGCTAGCACTAGCGGGCTGGAGCAGTACTTC. The chain employs TRBV20-1 and TRBJ2-7; 9 positions agree with TRBD2. Per the germline V gene, CDR1 is DFQATT and CDR2 is SNEGSKA (reference sequence). The CDR3 has 12 residues. V trimming: 3 bases; J trimming: 7 bases; junction bases outside the gene matches: 4.

This clonotype has at least ten counts. Since the library was made to target alpha chains, this beta chain is a stray read and its abundance is not meaningful. The chain couples TRBV19 to TRBJ2-1; 9 positions agree with TRBD2. V shed 3 bases and J 4 bases; nucleotides not matched to a gene: 4. Per germline, CDR1 LNHDA and CDR2 SQIVND (reference sequence). The CDR3 runs 15 residues. CDR3 sequence: CASSIAGGGYNEQFF. DNA of the CDR3: TGTGCCAGTAGTATCGCGGGAGGGGGGTACAATGAGCAGTTCTTC.

This clonotype was recorded at least ten times. This beta chain lies outside the target of a library built for alpha chains; its clone size means little. V gene TRBV5-5 combines with J gene TRBJ2-6; 7 nucleotides agree with TRBD1. Looked up from germline, CDR1 is SGHKS and CDR2 is YYEKEE (reference sequence). This CDR3 is built from 19 residues. Trimming cost V 4 bases and J 0 bases; bases outside gene matches: 13. In nucleotides, the CDR3 is TGTGCCAGCAGCATGACAGGGTTTGGCCCTCTCTCTGGGGCCAACGTCCTGACTTTC. Translated, it gives CASSMTGFGPLSGANVLTF.

This clonotype was observed many times. Little can be read into the size of this beta chain, an off-target read in a library designed for alpha chains. This chain links TRBV30 with TRBJ1-2; a possible D gene is TRBD1 (6 bases). CDR1 is GTSNPN, CDR2 SVGIG, per germline (reference sequence). The length of the CDR3 is 11 residues. The ends were cut back, 0 bases at V and 7 bases at J, with 6 bases in the middle. CDR3 DNA sequence: TGTGCCTGGAGTGTAGGGGGTGGCTACACCTTC. This codes for CAWSVGGGYTF.

This clonotype was seen a handful of times. The size of this beta chain means little, since it is a stray read in a library made for alpha chains. The V gene is TRBV5-1, the J gene TRBJ1-2; D is possibly TRBD1 (5 bases). CDR3 size: 18 residues. Between the trimmed V and J ends, which lost 4 bases and 7 bases, there was a span of 29 bases. Germline V CDR1 and CDR2: SGHRS, YFSETQ. The CDR3 nucleotides are TGCGCCAGCAGCCCCGGGACCTTTCCGGGGCTCAATTATGGTGGCTACACCTTC. Translating gives CASSPGTFPGLNYGGYTF.

This clonotype has a handful of counts. This beta chain represents an off-target read in a library built for alpha chains; its size is of limited meaning. This sequence joins TRBV7-9 and TRBJ2-5; D not resolved. Looked up from germline, CDR1 is SEHNR and CDR2 is FQNEAQ (reference sequence). The length of the CDR3 is 13 residues. Trimming took off 5 bases at V and 7 bases at J, with 14 bases between the two ends. CDR3 region: CASSRFGSGTQYF. CDR3 in DNA: TGTGCCAGCAGCAGATTTGGGTCCGGGACCCAGTACTTC.

In its sample, this clonotype is medium-sized (0.01 to 0.1%). The library was built for alpha chains, so this beta chain is an off-target read and its size means little. The V gene is TRBV6-2 or TRBV6-3, the J gene TRBJ2-3; possible D gene TRBD2, 6 bases. Trimming shortened V by 11 bases and J by 6 bases, and 18 bases separated the two germline ends. CDR3 length: 13 amino acids. Germline V gene sequence: CDR1 MNHEY, CDR2 SVGEGT. DNA of the CDR3: TGTGCCTGCTCCCGGGAGCCGCAGGATACGCAGTATTTT. It encodes CACSREPQDTQYF.

The table lists this clonotype with many counts. This beta chain lies outside the target of a library built for alpha chains; its clone size means little. V is TRBV28 and J is TRBJ2-7; TRBD1 agrees at 7 bases. The germline CDR1 and CDR2 sequences are MDHEN and SYDVKM. Trimming cost V 6 bases and J 3 bases; bases outside gene matches: 2. This CDR3 region has 12 residues. The CDR3 sequence: CASRRDSYEQYF. The CDR3 DNA sequence: TGTGCCAGCAGACGGGACAGCTACGAGCAGTACTTC.

This clonotype was seen repeatedly, ten times or more. Found in a library prepared for alpha chains, this beta chain is an off-target read, and its abundance has little meaning. The chain combines TRBV28 with TRBJ2-1; 7 nucleotides match TRBD2. Trimming at V came to 8 bases and at J to 13 bases, leaving 11 bases not matched to a gene. CDR3 length equals 12 residues. CDR1 MDHEN and CDR2 SYDVKM come from the germline V gene. The CDR3: CASSLAVSYQFF. The DNA for the CDR3 is TGTGCCAGCTCTCTAGCGGTCTCTTACCAGTTCTTC.

This clonotype was counted a few times. Within a library made for alpha chains, this beta chain is off target, and its count is uninformative. The J gene is TRBJ1-1, the V gene TRBV20-1; D is possibly TRBD1 (5 bases). Germline V gives CDR1 DFQATT, CDR2 SNEGSKA (reference sequence). Trimming removed 0 bases from V and 2 bases from J, with 10 bases in between. The CDR3 runs to 14 residues. For the CDR3, the DNA is TGCAGTGCTAGAGATCCGGGGACCAACACTGAAGCTTTCTTT. Its translation is CSARDPGTNTEAFF.

This clonotype was observed many times. This beta chain turned up in a library designed for alpha chains; as an off-target read, its abundance says little. The chain recombines TRBV12-3 or TRBV12-4 with TRBJ2-7; D is perhaps TRBD2 (5 bases). This CDR3 is built from 14 residues. Trimming removed 7 bases from V and 2 bases from J, with 15 bases in between. This chain's CDR3 is CASTPDGNPYEQYF. CDR3 coding DNA: TGTGCCAGCACCCCGGACGGGAACCCCTACGAGCAGTACTTC.

This clonotype was recorded many times. This beta chain is an unintended read in a library built for alpha chains; its size means little. The CDR3 DNA is TGTGCCAGCAGGAGGACAGACCCCTATAGCAATCAGCCCCAGCATTTT. Translated: CASRRTDPYSNQPQHF. The chain couples TRBV12-3 or TRBV12-4 to TRBJ1-5; D might be TRBD1 (6 bases). CDR3 size: 16 residues. V lost 6 bases, J lost 0 bases, and 15 bases lay in between.